Presented here are 10 T cell receptor beta chains from one specimen sequenced in a study of shared clonotypes between healthy human individuals. Method: immunoSEQ multiplex PCR; TCRdb's copy keeps in-frame clones and lacks some. The data show around 530,000 clones, around 78% seen once. What was sequenced was PBMCs. The receptors derive from a woman between 40 and 50 years old in good health. Some clones in this sample may be carry-over from other donors' samples.

The CDR3 sequence is CAIWGGMNTEAFF. DNA for the CDR3: TGTGCCATCTGGGGAGGGATGAACACTGAAGCTTTCTTT. This chain uses TRBV10-3 with TRBJ1-1; D gene unclear. Germline assignment: CDR1 ENHRY and CDR2 SYGVKD. The CDR3 has 13 amino acids. The germline V and J ends were trimmed by 8 bases and 0 bases, with 10 bases remaining between them.

V gene TRBV7-6 combines with J gene TRBJ2-1; D is ambiguous. V was shortened by 0 bases and J by 5 bases, with 8 bases between the two germline ends. This CDR3 has 14 amino acids. CDR1 and CDR2 (germline): SGHVS, FNYEAQ. The CDR3 DNA reads TGTGCCAGCAGCTTAGCGGACGGACACAATGAGCAGTTCTTC. Protein sequence: CASSLADGHNEQFF. Based on the CDR3 plus reference TRBV7-6 and TRBJ2-1, the full variable domain is GAGVSQSPRYKVTKRGQDVALRCDPISGHVSLYWYRQALGQGPEFLTYFNYEAQQDKSGLPNDRFSAERPEGSISTLTIQRTEQRDSAMYRCASSLADGHNEQFFGPGTRLTVL.

CDR3 nucleotide sequence: TGCGCCAGCAAACCGGGGACAGGAGACTATGGCTACACCTTC. This sequence encodes CASKPGTGDYGYTF. The chain employs TRBV10-2 and TRBJ1-2; 8 bases are a match to TRBD1. The CDR3 loop spans 14 amino acids. Germline loops: CDR1 WSHSY, CDR2 SAAADI. J gave up 3 bases and V 7 bases, and 7 bases lay outside the gene matches.

V usage is TRBV5-1 and J usage is TRBJ2-3, with 9 bases matching TRBD2. This CDR3 region has 15 residues. In germline, CDR1 is SGHRS, CDR2 YFSETQ. V lost 2 bases, J lost 4 bases, and 5 bases stayed unmatched. DNA of the CDR3: TGCGCCAGCAGCTTTAGCGGGAGTGGGGCAGATACGCAGTATTTT. Its translation: CASSFSGSGADTQYF.

As DNA, the CDR3 is TGTGCCAGCAGCCTCCAGGGGGCGGACAATCAGCCCCAGCATTTT. It specifies CASSLQGADNQPQHF. The chain is built from TRBV2 and TRBJ1-5; 8 positions match TRBD1. V gave up 6 bases and J gave up 3 bases; unmatched junction bases: 7. Germline CDR1 SNHLY, CDR2 FYNNEI. CDR3 size: 15 residues.

This clone was observed a few times. This sequence joins TRBV15 and TRBJ1-5; 9 bases are a match to TRBD1. Trimming took 3 bases from V and 2 from J; bases not matched to a gene: 5. The CDR3 loop spans 16 amino acids. The germline V gene has CDR1 LNHNV and CDR2 YYDKDF (reference sequence). CDR3 coding DNA: TGTGCCACCAGCAGCGCCGGGACAGGGCGCAATCAGCCCCAGCATTTT. Translating gives CATSSAGTGRNQPQHF.

The chain carries TRBV5-4 and TRBJ2-1; TRBD2 aligns across 12 bases. The CDR3 loop spans 19 amino acids. Germline V CDR1 and CDR2: SGHNT, YYREEE (reference sequence). J was trimmed by 0 bases and V by 4 bases; bases with no gene match: 11. The CDR3 bases are TGTGCCAGCAGCCGAAGACTAGCGGGAGCCCCCTCCTCCTACAATGAGCAGTTCTTC. It encodes CASSRRLAGAPSSYNEQFF.

This clone turned up a few times. This chain connects TRBV28 to TRBJ2-7; 10 bases are a match to TRBD1. Germline CDR1 reads MDHEN; CDR2 reads SYDVKM. This CDR3 region has 15 residues. Unmatched junction bases numbered 10, after V lost 6 bases and J lost 5 bases. CDR3 in DNA: TGTGCCAGCAGCGACAGGGGGCGCTTTAGGAACGAGCAGTACTTC. Translated, it gives CASSDRGRFRNEQYF. The entire variable domain, with the rest obtained from reference TRBV28 and TRBJ2-7, is as follows: DVKVTQSSRYLVKRTGEKVFLECVQDMDHENMFWYRQDPGLGLRLIYFSYDVKMKEKGDIPEGYSVSREKKERFSLILESASTNQTSMYLCASSDRGRFRNEQYFGPGTRLTVT.

By frequency in the sample, this clone is medium-sized (0.01 to 0.1%). The sample has other DNA sequences that encode this CDR3 too. This chain links TRBV6-4 with TRBJ2-3, with 8 bases aligning to TRBD1. After removal of 0 bases from V and 4 bases from J, the junction contained 0 bases not matched to a gene. Looked up from germline, CDR1 is MRHNA and CDR2 is SNTAGT. The CDR3 has 14 amino acids. The CDR3 nucleotides are TGTGCCAGCAGTGACTCGACAGGGGCAGATACGCAGTATTTT. Translation: CASSDSTGADTQYF.

The chain has TRBV12-5 and TRBJ1-5; 7 bases are a match to TRBD1. The germline CDR1 and CDR2 sequences are LGHNT and FRNRAP. The CDR3 is 13 residues long. V dropped 7 bases and J dropped 0; count of bases not matched to a gene: 0. The CDR3 DNA sequence: TGTGCTAGTGCAGGGGGTAGCAATCAGCCCCAGCATTTT. It encodes CASAGGSNQPQHF.